These T cell receptor beta chains were read from a single sample in a study of cytomegalovirus exposure and HLA in healthy donors. Sequenced by immunoSEQ multiplex PCR; TCRdb stores in-frame clones only, minus some. Of around 180,000 clones detected, roughly 70% appear once; the ten largest clones hold roughly 1.6%. The sample comprised PBMCs. The receptors come from a girl between 5 and 17 years old in good health and CMV-seronegative. CDR3s include the opening cysteine and the closing phenylalanine or tryptophan. Each record gives: V gene, D gene, J gene, clone size, CDR3 DNA, CDR3 protein. D genes are given only for firm matches. Clone size is given for some rows only: seen once, a few or many times, or a class if the clone is expanded.

>TRBV18|TRBD1|TRBJ1-1|-
TGTGCCAGCCTTCTTTCCCCCGATAGCCCGGGACAGGGGGTATCGGCTTTCTTT
CASLLSPDSPGQGVSAFF
>TRBV9|-|TRBJ1-2|-
TGTGCCAGCAGCGGCCCGCGGGGGGGGACTAACTATGGCTACACCTTC
CASSGPRGGTNYGYTF
>TRBV30|TRBD1|TRBJ1-1|-
TGTGCCTCTGCATGGGACAGGAACACTGAAGCTTTCTTT
CASAWDRNTEAFF
>TRBV11-3|TRBD1|TRBJ2-6|-
TGTGCCAGCAGCTTATCATCCTTGGGACAGGGAGGTTCTGGGGCCAACGTCCTGACTTTC
CASSLSSLGQGGSGANVLTF
>TRBV6-1|-|TRBJ2-5|few
TGTGCCAGCACCGGGGTAGAGACCCAGTACTTC
CASTGVETQYF
>TRBV18|-|TRBJ1-1|-
TGTGCCAGCTCACCCGCGGTAGGCTCTCTCACTGAAGCTTTCTTT
CASSPAVGSLTEAFF
>TRBV7-8|TRBD2|TRBJ2-1|once
TGTGCCAGCAGCTTTAGCGGGGGCATGAGCAAGTTCTTC
CASSFSGGMSKFF
>TRBV7-3|TRBD2|TRBJ2-1|once
TGTGCCAGCAGCCACACTAGCGGGGGGGTGAATGAGCAGTTCTTC
CASSHTSGGVNEQFF
>TRBV5-1|-|TRBJ1-2|-
TGCGCCAGCAGCTTGGCGACAGAAGGGAACTATGGCTACACCTTC
CASSLATEGNYGYTF
>TRBV7-2|TRBD1|TRBJ1-3|-
TGTGCCAGCAGCTTAGTGGGACAGGCTGGAAACACCATATATTTT
CASSLVGQAGNTIYF